This TCR beta chain came from a study of blood T cell repertoires in COVID-19. Study background: Nucleic acid was either cDNA or gDNA, and it came from T cells, B-cell-depleted T cells, or PBMCs.

CDR3 length: 16 amino acids. The germline V gene encodes CDR1 MNHEY and CDR2 SMNVEV (reference sequence). With 3 bases clipped from V and 4 bases from J, the junction kept 6 bases outside the gene matches. Per the original methods: The authors estimated nucleated cell counts from reference gene primer amplification. The assay was immunoSEQ multiplex PCR, and TCRdb's table has in-frame clones only and misses some. V, J and clone size reflect that table, while D and trimming were determined from the DNA. This sample has a few hundred thousand clones, with 75% to 85% found just once. V usage is TRBV27 and J usage is TRBJ2-2; 9 bases agree with TRBD2. The TCR originated in a man aged 50 to 60 with active or convalescent COVID-19. The sample comprised peripheral blood. Here the CDR3 DNA reads TGTGCCAGCAGTTTCCTTGCTAGCGGGACCACCGGGGAGCTGTTTTTT. Protein: CASSFLASGTTGELFF.